This TCR beta chain was captured by sequencing in a study of T cells expressing NK-cell markers. Study-level points and caveats: These clonotypes additionally ranked first within the CD3+CD56-NKG2C+ fraction of a handful of donors.

CDR1 is DFQATT and CDR2 is SNEGSKA in the germline V gene (reference sequence). The length of the CDR3 is 11 residues. After re-calling the 5' RACE reads, TCRdb lists one entry per CDR3 protein, DNA absent. Its clone listing holds some 300,000 distinct CDR3 sequences. On this clonotype itself: Its specificity is unknown.

V gene TRBV20-1 combines with J gene TRBJ1-1; TCRdb's D call, TRBD1, is unchecked because there is no DNA. The sequence was obtained from a man in his late teens or twenties in good health. The material sequenced was blood T cells: a sorted CD56 or NKG2C T cell subset, CD4+ or CD8+ T cells, or bulk PBMC T cells (not recorded which). CDR3 residues: CSAVTGLVAFF.